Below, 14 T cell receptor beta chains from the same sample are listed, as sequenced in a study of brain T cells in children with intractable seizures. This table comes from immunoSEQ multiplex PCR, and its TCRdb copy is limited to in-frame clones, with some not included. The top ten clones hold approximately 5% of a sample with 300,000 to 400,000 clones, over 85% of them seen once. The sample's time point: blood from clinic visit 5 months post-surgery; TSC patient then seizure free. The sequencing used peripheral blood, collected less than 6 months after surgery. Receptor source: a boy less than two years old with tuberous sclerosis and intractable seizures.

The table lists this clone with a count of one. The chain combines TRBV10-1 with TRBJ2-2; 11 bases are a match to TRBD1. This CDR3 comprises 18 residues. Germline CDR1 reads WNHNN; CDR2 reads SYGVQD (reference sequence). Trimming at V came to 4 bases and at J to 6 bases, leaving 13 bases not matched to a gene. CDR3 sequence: CASSGLPGQGDGAGELFF. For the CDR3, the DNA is TGCGCCAGCAGTGGGTTACCGGGACAGGGGGATGGAGCCGGGGAGCTGTTTTTT.

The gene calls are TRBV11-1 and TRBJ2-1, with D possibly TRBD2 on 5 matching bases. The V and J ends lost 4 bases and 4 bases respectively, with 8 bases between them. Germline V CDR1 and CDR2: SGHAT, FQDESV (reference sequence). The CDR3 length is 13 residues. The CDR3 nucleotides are TGTGCCAGCAGCTCCCGAGGGTACAATGAGCAGTTCTTC. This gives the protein CASSSRGYNEQFF.

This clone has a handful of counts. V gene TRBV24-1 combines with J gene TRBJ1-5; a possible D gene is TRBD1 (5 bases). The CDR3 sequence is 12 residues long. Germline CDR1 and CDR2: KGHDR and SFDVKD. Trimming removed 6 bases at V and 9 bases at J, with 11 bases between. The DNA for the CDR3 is TGTGCCACCAGTATTCGGGGACGGCCCCAGCATTTT. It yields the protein CATSIRGRPQHF.

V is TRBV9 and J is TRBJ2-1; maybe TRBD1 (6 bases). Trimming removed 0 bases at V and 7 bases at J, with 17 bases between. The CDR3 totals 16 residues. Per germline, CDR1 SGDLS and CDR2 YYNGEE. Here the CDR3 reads CASSVVRRGPKNEQFF. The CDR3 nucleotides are TGTGCCAGCAGCGTAGTCCGCAGGGGACCCAAAAATGAGCAGTTCTTC.

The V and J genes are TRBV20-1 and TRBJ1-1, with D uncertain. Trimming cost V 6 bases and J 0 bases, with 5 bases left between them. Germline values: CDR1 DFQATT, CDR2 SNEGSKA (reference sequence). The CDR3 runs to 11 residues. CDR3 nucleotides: TGCAGTGCCCTCATGAACACTGAAGCTTTCTTT. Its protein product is CSALMNTEAFF.

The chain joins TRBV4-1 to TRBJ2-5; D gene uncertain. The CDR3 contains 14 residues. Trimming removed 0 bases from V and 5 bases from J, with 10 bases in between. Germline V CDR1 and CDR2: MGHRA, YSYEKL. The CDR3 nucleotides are TGCGCCAGCAGCCAAGAAGGGTTGCAGGAGACCCAGTACTTC. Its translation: CASSQEGLQETQYF.

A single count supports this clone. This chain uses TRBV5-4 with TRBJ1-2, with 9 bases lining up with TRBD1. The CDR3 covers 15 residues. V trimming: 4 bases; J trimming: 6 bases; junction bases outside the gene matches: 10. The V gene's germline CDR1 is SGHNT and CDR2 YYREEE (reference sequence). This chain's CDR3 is CASSAPGQGGHGYTF. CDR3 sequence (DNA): TGTGCCAGCAGCGCTCCGGGACAGGGAGGTCATGGCTACACCTTC. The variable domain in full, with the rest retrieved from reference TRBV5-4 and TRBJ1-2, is ETGVTQSPTHLIKTRGQQVTLRCSSQSGHNTVSWYQQALGQGPQFIFQYYREEENGRGNFPPRFSGLQFPNYSSELNVNALELDDSALYLCASSAPGQGGHGYTFGSGTRLTVV.

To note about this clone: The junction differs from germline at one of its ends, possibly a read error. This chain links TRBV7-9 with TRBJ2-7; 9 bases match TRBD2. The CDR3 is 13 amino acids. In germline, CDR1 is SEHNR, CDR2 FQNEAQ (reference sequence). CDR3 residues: CASSVAGAYEQYF. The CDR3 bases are TGTGCCAGCAGCGTAGCGGGGGCCTACGAGCAGTACTTC.

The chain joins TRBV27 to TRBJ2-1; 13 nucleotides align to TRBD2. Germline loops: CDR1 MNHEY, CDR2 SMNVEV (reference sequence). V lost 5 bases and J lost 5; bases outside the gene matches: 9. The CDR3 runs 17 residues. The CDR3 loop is CASSPLAGGLSNNEQFF. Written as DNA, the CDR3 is TGTGCCAGCAGTCCACTAGCGGGGGGGTTATCGAACAATGAGCAGTTCTTC.

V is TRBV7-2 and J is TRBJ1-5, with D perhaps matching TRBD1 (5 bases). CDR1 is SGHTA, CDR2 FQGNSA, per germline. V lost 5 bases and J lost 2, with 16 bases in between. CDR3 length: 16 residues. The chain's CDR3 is CASSPGWGEGNQPQHF. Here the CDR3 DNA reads TGTGCCAGCAGCCCAGGTTGGGGGGAGGGCAATCAGCCCCAGCATTTT.

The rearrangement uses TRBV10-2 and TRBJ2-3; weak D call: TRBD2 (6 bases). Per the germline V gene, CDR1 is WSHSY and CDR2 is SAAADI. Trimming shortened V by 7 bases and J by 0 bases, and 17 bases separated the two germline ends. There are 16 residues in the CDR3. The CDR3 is CASNPILAPSTDTQYF. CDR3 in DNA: TGCGCCAGCAACCCTATACTAGCCCCTAGCACAGATACGCAGTATTTT.

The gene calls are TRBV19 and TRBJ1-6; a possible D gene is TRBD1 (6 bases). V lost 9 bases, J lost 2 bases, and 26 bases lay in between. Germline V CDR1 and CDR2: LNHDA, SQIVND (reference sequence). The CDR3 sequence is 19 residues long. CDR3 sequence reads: CARPMGGAFLYPYNSPLHF. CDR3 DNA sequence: TGTGCCAGACCAATGGGGGGGGCCTTCCTGTACCCCTATAATTCACCCCTCCACTTT.

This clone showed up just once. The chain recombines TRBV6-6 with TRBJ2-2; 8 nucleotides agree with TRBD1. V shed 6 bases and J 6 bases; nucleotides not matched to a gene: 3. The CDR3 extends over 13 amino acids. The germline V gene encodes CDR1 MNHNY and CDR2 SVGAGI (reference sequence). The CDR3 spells CASRPTGAGELFF. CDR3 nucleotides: TGTGCCAGCAGGCCGACAGGGGCCGGGGAGCTGTTTTTT.

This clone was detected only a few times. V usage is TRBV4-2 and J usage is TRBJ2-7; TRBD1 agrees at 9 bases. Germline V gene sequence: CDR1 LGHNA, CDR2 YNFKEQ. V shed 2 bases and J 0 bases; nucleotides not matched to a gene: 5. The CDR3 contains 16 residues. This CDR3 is CASSQSTGGVSYEQYF. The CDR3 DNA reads TGTGCCAGCAGCCAATCAACAGGGGGCGTCTCCTACGAGCAGTACTTC.